Sequencing of this T cell receptor (beta chain) was carried out in a study of blood T cell repertoires in COVID-19. The J segment lost 6 bases and the V segment lost 2 bases, leaving 8 bases of the junction unmatched. This CDR3 is 16 amino acids long. Germline CDR1 SGHRS, CDR2 YFSETQ. The protocol was immunoSEQ multiplex PCR, while the TCRdb copy is restricted to in-frame clones and leaves out a portion. Of roughly 230,000 clones in the sample, roughly 81% are singletons; the top ten hold more than 4%. This receptor was obtained from a man aged 50-59 years with acute or convalescent COVID-19. The gene calls are TRBV5-1 and TRBJ2-2; 9 bases line up with TRBD1. The source material was peripheral blood. This CDR3 is CASSLGQGIRAGELFF. CDR3 nucleotides: TGCGCCAGCAGCTTAGGACAGGGGATAAGAGCCGGGGAGCTGTTTTTT.